A single sample gave rise to the 20 T cell receptor beta chains below, sequenced in a study of T cells in Graves' hyperthyroidism and ophthalmopathy. Amplification targeted TCR beta CDR3 regions from RNA transcripts. The HTBI set primed first-round TCR CDR3 RT-PCR. TCRdb re-analysed the multiplex PCR reads in MiXCR, keeping a single row per CDR3 protein. The sample carries 610,000 or so distinct CDR3 sequences, around 42% recorded once. Input material: peripheral blood or thyroid tissue (not recorded which). Source of these receptors: a young woman with Graves' hyperthyroidism.

At least ten counts were recorded for this clonotype. The rearrangement uses TRBV6-6 and TRBJ2-7, with D possibly TRBD2 on 6 matching bases. This CDR3 has 15 residues. Between the trimmed V and J ends, which lost 4 bases and 7 bases, there was a span of 20 bases. CDR1 is MNHNY, CDR2 SVGAGI, per germline (reference sequence). The CDR3 loop is CASSSSQGPRGEQYF. Here the CDR3 DNA reads TGTGCCAGCAGTTCCTCTCAAGGACCCCGGGGGGAGCAGTACTTC.

This clonotype has a count of ten or more. The V gene is TRBV2, the J gene TRBJ1-1; D uncertain. The CDR3 consists of 13 residues. V lost 7 bases and J lost 4, with 13 bases in between. Germline V gene data show CDR1 as SNHLY and CDR2 as FYNNEI. This CDR3 is CASTVVEVTEAFF. CDR3 in DNA: TGTGCCAGCACGGTAGTCGAGGTCACTGAAGCTTTCTTT.

The chain combines TRBV29-1 with TRBJ2-2; 8 nucleotides line up with TRBD2. Germline CDR1 is SQVTM and CDR2 is ANQGSEA. With 8 bases clipped from V and 2 bases from J, the junction kept 10 bases outside the gene matches. The CDR3 spans 15 residues. This CDR3 reads CSFQGLAGNTGELFF. In DNA, the CDR3 is TGCAGCTTTCAGGGGCTAGCGGGCAACACCGGGGAGCTGTTTTTT.

This clonotype occurred a few times. This chain uses TRBV4-1 with TRBJ2-5; a weak D match, TRBD1 (5 bases). The CDR3 covers 17 residues. The ends were cut back, 0 bases at V and 4 bases at J, with 18 bases in the middle. Germline CDR1 reads MGHRA; CDR2 reads YSYEKL. Here the CDR3 reads CASSQEDPGIFGETQYF. The CDR3 DNA is TGCGCCAGCAGCCAAGAAGACCCAGGGATTTTCGGAGAGACCCAGTACTTC.

The chain employs TRBV15 and TRBJ2-5; the match to TRBD1 covers 8 bases. The CDR3 loop spans 11 amino acids. Trimming at V came to 8 bases and at J to 4 bases, leaving 0 bases not matched to a gene. In germline, CDR1 is LNHNV, CDR2 YYDKDF (reference sequence). CDR3 sequence (DNA): TGTGCCACCGGACAGGGAGAGACCCAGTACTTC. As protein: CATGQGETQYF. The variable domain in full, with the rest retrieved from reference TRBV15 and TRBJ2-5, is DAMVIQNPRYQVTQFGKPVTLSCSQTLNHNVMYWYQQKSSQAPKLLFHYYDKDFNNEADTPDNFQSRRPNTSFCFLDIRSPGLGDTAMYLCATGQGETQYFGPGTRLLVL.

The chain carries TRBV12-3 or TRBV12-4 and TRBJ2-1, with 10 bases that match TRBD1. The CDR3 is 15 residues long. With V trimmed by 6 bases and J by 9 bases, 11 bases remained unmatched. DNA of the CDR3: TGTGCCAGCAGGTCCACCGGGACAGGGGCGGGTGAGCAGTTCTTC. Residues: CASRSTGTGAGEQFF.

This clonotype has a count of ten or more. The J gene is TRBJ2-7, the V gene TRBV6-5, with 9 nucleotides matching TRBD2. CDR3 length: 15 amino acids. V was pared by 6 bases and J by 4 bases, with 10 bases of the junction left unmatched. Looked up from germline, CDR1 is MNHEY and CDR2 is SVGAGI. Here the CDR3 reads CASRNTGLAEYEQYF. The CDR3, as DNA: TGTGCCAGCAGGAATACGGGACTAGCCGAATACGAGCAGTACTTC.

This clonotype was observed at least ten times. This chain joins TRBV15 and TRBJ2-2; D remains ambiguous. The CDR3 consists of 15 residues. Germline V lookup: CDR1 LNHNV, CDR2 YYDKDF (reference sequence). Between the trimmed V and J ends, which lost 1 base and 4 bases, there was a span of 10 bases. The CDR3 sequence: CATSRGRQGTGELFF. The CDR3 DNA reads as TGTGCCACCAGCAGAGGCCGACAAGGCACCGGGGAGCTGTTTTTT.

The V and J genes are TRBV7-8 and TRBJ2-2; D is possibly TRBD2 (6 bases). The CDR3 runs 16 residues. CDR1 SGHVS and CDR2 FQNEAQ come from the germline V gene. V was trimmed by 4 bases and J by 3 bases, leaving 15 bases between them. CDR3 nucleotides: TGTGCCAGCAGCTCACTGGGGGGAGTGGACACCGGGGAGCTGTTTTTT. This codes for CASSSLGGVDTGELFF. Full variable domain (rest looked up from reference TRBV7-8 and TRBJ2-2): GAGVSQSPRYKVAKRGQDVALRCDPISGHVSLFWYQQALGQGPEFLTYFQNEAQLDKSGLPSDRFFAERPEGSVSTLKIQRTQQEDSAVYLCASSSLGGVDTGELFFGEGSRLTVL.

This clonotype showed up many times. This chain links TRBV11-2 with TRBJ2-5; D possibly corresponds to TRBD2 (6 bases). The germline V gene encodes CDR1 SGHAT and CDR2 FQNNGV. Trimming took off 4 bases at V and 4 bases at J, with 22 bases between the two ends. This CDR3 has 17 amino acids. The CDR3 nucleotides read TGTGCCAGCAGCTGCCCGGGGGATACGCCTGCCGCAGAGACCCAGTACTTC. Amino acids: CASSCPGDTPAAETQYF.

This chain links TRBV25-1 with TRBJ2-7; no definite D call. Germline values: CDR1 MGHDK, CDR2 SYGVNS. V gave up 6 bases and J gave up 10 bases, with 37 bases separating them. CDR3 length: 19 residues. DNA for the CDR3: TGTGCCAGCAGCCCTCCCTCGAGAGGCCCCATTGAAGTAAAACGGCATCAGTACTTC. Translating it yields CASSPPSRGPIEVKRHQYF.

This clonotype was found many times. The rearrangement links TRBV9 to TRBJ1-2; 11 bases are shared with TRBD1. V lost 2 bases to trimming and J lost 6 bases; unmatched junction nucleotides: 6. The CDR3 loop spans 15 amino acids. CDR1 SGDLS and CDR2 YYNGEE come from the germline V gene. CDR3 bases: TGTGCCAGCAGCGTTGGACAGGGGGCTATTAATGGCTACACCTTC. It is translated as CASSVGQGAINGYTF. Full variable domain (outside the CDR3, taken from reference TRBV9 and TRBJ1-2): DSGVTQTPKHLITATGQRVTLRCSPRSGDLSVYWYQQSLDQGLQFLIQYYNGEERAKGNILERFSAQQFPDLHSELNLSSLELGDSALYFCASSVGQGAINGYTFGSGTRLTVV.

The chain recombines TRBV12-3 or TRBV12-4 with TRBJ1-5; D is unresolved. This CDR3 comprises 12 residues. The V and J ends lost 5 bases and 7 bases respectively, with 9 bases between them. The CDR3 DNA follows: TGTGCCAGCAGTCCCCGGGCCCAGCCCCAGCATTTT. This sequence encodes CASSPRAQPQHF.

Many counts were recorded for this clonotype. The junction differs from germline at one of its ends, possibly a read error. This chain uses TRBV6-1 with TRBJ2-7, with no clear D. The CDR3 sequence is 11 residues long. CDR1 is MNHNS and CDR2 is SASEGT in the germline V gene. The CDR3 reads CASTSVYGQYF. The CDR3 DNA is TGTGCCAGCACCTCGGTCTACGGGCAGTACTTC.

The chain recombines TRBV20-1 with TRBJ2-5; 11 bases map to TRBD1. Judging by the DNA end, TRBJ2-7 fits better; the J call may be wrong. CDR1 DFQATT and CDR2 SNEGSKA come from the germline V gene (reference sequence). The CDR3 extends over 16 amino acids. The CDR3 region is CSAFRDRGYESYEQYF. The CDR3 nucleotides are TGCAGTGCTTTCCGGGACAGGGGGTATGAGTCCTACGAGCAGTACTTC.

This clonotype showed up many times. The V and J genes are TRBV11-3 and TRBJ2-2; D remains ambiguous. The CDR3 has 12 residues. Trimming removed 5 bases at V and 6 bases at J, with 7 bases between. Per the germline V gene, CDR1 is SGHNT and CDR2 is YENEEA. The CDR3: CASSPSPGELFF. The CDR3 nucleotides read TGTGCCAGCAGCCCCTCCCCCGGGGAGCTGTTTTTT.

This clonotype was seen at least ten times. The chain uses TRBV7-9 and TRBJ2-7; 7 positions match TRBD2. Losses at the gene ends were 6 bases for V and 3 bases for J; bases not matched to a gene: 8. In germline, CDR1 is SEHNR, CDR2 FQNEAQ (reference sequence). This CDR3 comprises 14 residues. CDR3 in amino acids: CASSSLAGVYEQYF. The CDR3 DNA is TGTGCCAGCAGTAGTTTGGCGGGAGTCTACGAGCAGTACTTC.

This clonotype was found many times. The chain recombines TRBV10-3 with TRBJ2-7, with 10 nucleotides matching TRBD2. CDR1 ENHRY and CDR2 SYGVKD come from the germline V gene. The CDR3 consists of 13 residues. Trimming took 5 bases from V and 4 from J; bases not matched to a gene: 2. CDR3 sequence reads: CAISRTSGYEQYF. In DNA form, the CDR3 reads TGTGCCATCAGTCGGACTAGCGGTTACGAGCAGTACTTC.

This clonotype appeared many times. The chain is built from TRBV13 and TRBJ1-2; D unclear. This CDR3 has 14 residues. The V gene lost 4 bases and the J gene lost 1 base, with 10 bases spanning the gap. CDR1 and CDR2 (germline): PRHDT, FYEKMQ (reference sequence). This CDR3 reads CASSSKAINYGYTF. In nucleotides, the CDR3 is TGTGCCAGCAGCTCGAAAGCAATTAACTATGGCTACACCTTC.

The chain recombines TRBV15 with TRBJ1-5; D is unresolved. Germline V gene data show CDR1 as LNHNV and CDR2 as YYDKDF (reference sequence). The V end lost 2 bases, the J end lost 5 bases, and 7 bases lay between the germline ends. This CDR3 comprises 13 residues. The CDR3 protein is CATSRPQDQPQHF. The CDR3 nucleotides read TGTGCCACCAGCAGACCTCAGGATCAGCCCCAGCATTTT.